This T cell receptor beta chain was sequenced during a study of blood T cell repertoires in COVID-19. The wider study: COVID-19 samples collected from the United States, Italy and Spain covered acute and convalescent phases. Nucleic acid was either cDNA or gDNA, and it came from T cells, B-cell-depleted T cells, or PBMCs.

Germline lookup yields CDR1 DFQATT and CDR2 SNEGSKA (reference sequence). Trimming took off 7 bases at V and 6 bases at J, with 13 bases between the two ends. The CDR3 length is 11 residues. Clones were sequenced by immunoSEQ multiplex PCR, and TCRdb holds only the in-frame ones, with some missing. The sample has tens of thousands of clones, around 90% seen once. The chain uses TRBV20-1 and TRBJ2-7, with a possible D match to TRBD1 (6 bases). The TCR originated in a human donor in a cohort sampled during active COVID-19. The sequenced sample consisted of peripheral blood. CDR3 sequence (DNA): TGCAGTGTGAGGGGGTCGGGCGAGCAGTACTTC. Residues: CSVRGSGEQYF.